This record concerns one TCR beta chain sequence. This specimen belongs to a study of T cell changes during pregnancy in multiple sclerosis. V shed 4 bases and J 5 bases; nucleotides not matched to a gene: 7. This CDR3 is built from 15 residues. Germline assignment: CDR1 MGHRA and CDR2 YSYEKL. Profiling relied on immunoSEQ multiplex PCR, and the TCRdb table lists in-frame clones only, not all of them. Among tens of thousands of clones listed, roughly 90% were seen once. The clonotype comes from a female donor with multiple sclerosis, enrolled in a pregnancy study. The rearrangement uses TRBV4-1 and TRBJ2-3; 9 positions match TRBD2. The sample consisted of peripheral blood, taken in the second trimester of pregnancy. The CDR3 loop reads CASSRLAGEGDTQYF. CDR3 nucleotides: TGCGCCAGCAGCCGGTTAGCGGGAGAGGGAGATACGCAGTATTTT.